The clone carrying this TCR beta chain was counted a single time. The sample is drawn from a study of blood T cell repertoires in COVID-19. Study-level background: COVID-19 samples from acute and convalescent phases originated in the United States, Italy and Spain. From T cells, B-cell-depleted T cells, or PBMCs came the material, which was cDNA or gDNA.

Germline loops: CDR1 SQVTM, CDR2 ANQGSEA. This CDR3 spans 14 amino acids. V trimming: 4 bases; J trimming: 6 bases; junction bases outside the gene matches: 9. Original data processing: Reference gene primers were amplified, and this amplification served to estimate nucleated cell counts. Only in-frame clones appear in the TCRdb table, and some are missing; sequencing was by immunoSEQ multiplex PCR. Clone size and the V and J calls come from that table; the DNA yielded D and trimming. There are a few hundred thousand clones in the sample; 89% occur only once, and 1.5% to 2% lies in the top ten. This chain connects TRBV29-1 to TRBJ2-7; 10 nucleotides align to TRBD1. The origin of this receptor is a woman between 25 and 40 years old with COVID-19, enrolled during active disease. Sequenced: peripheral blood. CDR3 in amino acids: CSVGTGTGEPEQYF. DNA of the CDR3: TGCAGCGTTGGAACCGGGACAGGGGAACCCGAGCAGTACTTC.